This T cell receptor (beta chain) was obtained from a study of vaccination and CD4 T cells after COVID-19 (dated by TCRdb to between 2022 and 2023). Regarding the research as a whole: The convalescent cohort included six males and four females, with two Hispanic individuals, seven Caucasians, two Asians and one multiracial person. Participants got two doses of the Pfizer-BioNTech BNT162b2 vaccine (n=8) or two doses of the Moderna mRNA-1273 vaccine (n=2). Post-COVID blood samples were collected from convalescent patients a median of roughly 100 days after diagnosis, with a range of about 30 to 180 days. Post-vaccine blood samples were obtained a median of approximately 74 days after the second vaccine dose, with a range of 14 to 241 days. Culture stimuli were overlapping spike peptide pools from SARS-CoV-2 and from the common cold coronaviruses HCoV-NL63, HCoV-OC43 and HCoV-229E. Control cultures received a CEFX viral epitope pool as the positive control, an HIV-1 Nef peptide pool as the negative control, or no peptide. In 10 COVID-19 convalescent patients and a handful of infection-naive healthy vaccine recipients, the spike-specific CD4+ TCR repertoire before mRNA vaccination was compared with the repertoire after mRNA vaccination. The full study reports these points: In convalescent patients, nearly all vaccine-specific clones (304 of 307) were found to be mono-reactive for SARS-CoV-2 spike rather than cross-reactive with common cold coronaviruses. Only a relatively small number of convalescent patients were included in the study, and early timepoints following natural infection were not analyzed. The median number of SARS-CoV-2-reactive clonotypes rose from about 19 after infection to roughly 38 after vaccination, but the change was not significant. In convalescent patients, a median 86.3% of post-vaccine SARS-CoV-2-reactive clones were detected only after vaccination, and vaccine-specific priming was suggested by this finding.

This sample's treatment or condition label indicates: roughly 11-day PBMC culture with coronavirus spike peptide pools or control peptides (ViraFEST assay). To expand antigen-specific T cells with peptide pools and then pick out the expanded clonotypes through TCR sequencing, the study relied on the ViraFEST assay. Healthy vaccine recipients had no prior SARS-CoV-2 infection, confirmed by negative nucleocapsid antibody tests before and after vaccination. Roughly 2.1 million PBMCs per well were cultured in IMDM with about 5% human AB serum and 8 to 10 IU/ml IL-2, plus 10 ug/ml peptide pools. Half of the culture medium was replaced with fresh IL-2-containing medium on days 3 and 7. CD4+ T cells were isolated after about 10 days of culture through negative selection using the EasySep CD4+ T cell isolation kit. PBMCs were separated from whole blood using Ficoll-Paque Plus gradient centrifugation and then either used fresh or cryopreserved at -140C. Triplicate wells were generally used for each culture condition.

Receptor libraries were prepared by PCR. DNA from cultured CD4+ T cells was subjected to TCR sequencing with the Oncomine TCR Beta short-read assay at the Johns Hopkins FTIC core. Genomic DNA was extracted from the cultured CD4+ T cells with the QIAamp micro DNA kit. Oncomine TCR Beta libraries from cultured CD4+ T cells were pooled with unique dual indexes and sequenced on an Illumina iSeq 100. On the authors' methods: Non-productive sequences were removed, and CDR3s not starting with C, not ending with F or W, or shorter than 7 amino acids were discarded. The MANAFEST web application was used to identify antigen-specific clonotypes by comparing peptide-stimulated wells against reference wells and other culture wells. An FDR below 0.05, an odds ratio above 5, and a productive frequency above 0.1% in at least two of three replicate wells were required for clones to be considered positive. A clonotype counted as cross-reactive if it showed significant expansion both in the SARS-CoV-2 spike wells and in at least one common cold coronavirus spike condition. Levenshtein distances (stringdist) and unrooted phylogenetic trees (ape) in R version 3.6.1 were used to assess CDR3 homology. The public reads were run again by TCRdb, first through fastp at Q25 and then through MiXCR, and only productive beta chains were kept. One record per CDR3 amino acid sequence lists the most common genes and DNA. The V and J calls shown here were made by TCRdb, not taken from the authors' results. This sample has 15,000 or so distinct CDR3 sequences in its table, and around 45% of those were observed once. The top ten constitute about 18% of the sample.

As to this clonotype: It has no known antigen specificity. No much larger clonotype is one base removed from it; base qualities were not supplied.

Taken from cysteine to phenylalanine, the CDR3 has 15 residues. Only CDR3 DNA is held: 45 bases, read in frame from base 1. The V end loses 4 bases and the J end loses 0 bases, and a stretch of 10 bases separates them. According to the germline V gene, CDR1 reads MNHEY and CDR2 reads SVGAGI. This clonotype was sampled from a human donor who received a COVID-19 vaccine. The chain uses TRBV6-5 and TRBJ2-1; there is no confident call for the D gene. Sequenced material: CD4+ T cells from blood, cultured in vitro, taken before SARS-CoV-2 vaccination. The CDR3 has the sequence CASSSGRSSYNEQFF. The nucleotide sequence is given as TGTGCCAGCAGTTCCGGACGGAGCTCCTACAATGAGCAGTTCTTC.